This T cell receptor beta chain emerged from a study of T cell repertoires in cytomegalovirus infection. Study summary: Evidence of both CMV infection and a matching HLA type came from public TCR beta signatures.

This clonotype occurred many times. What it recognizes is unknown. Whole-study findings and limits: CMV-specific TCR beta clonotypes restricted by HLA-C dominated the ex vivo response. Identification of carriers of CMV plus the relevant HLA was performed using cumulative public TCR beta family frequency.

TCRdb re-called the reads through MiXCR, storing one row per CDR3 protein. This table holds around 130,000 distinct CDR3 sequences, approximately 9.2% found once. The V and J ends lost 0 bases and 7 bases respectively, with 13 bases between them. This CDR3 contains 14 residues. Germline V gene lookup returns CDR1 SGHKS and CDR2 YYEKEE (reference sequence). Material for sequencing was PBMCs. This clonotype originated in a human donor in good health (CMV status not recorded). Some clones in this sample may be carry-over from other donors' samples. This chain joins TRBV5-5 and TRBJ1-1, with D hard to call. This CDR3 is CASSLGDVQVEAFF. CDR3 nucleotides: TGTGCCAGCAGCTTGGGAGACGTTCAGGTTGAAGCTTTCTTT.